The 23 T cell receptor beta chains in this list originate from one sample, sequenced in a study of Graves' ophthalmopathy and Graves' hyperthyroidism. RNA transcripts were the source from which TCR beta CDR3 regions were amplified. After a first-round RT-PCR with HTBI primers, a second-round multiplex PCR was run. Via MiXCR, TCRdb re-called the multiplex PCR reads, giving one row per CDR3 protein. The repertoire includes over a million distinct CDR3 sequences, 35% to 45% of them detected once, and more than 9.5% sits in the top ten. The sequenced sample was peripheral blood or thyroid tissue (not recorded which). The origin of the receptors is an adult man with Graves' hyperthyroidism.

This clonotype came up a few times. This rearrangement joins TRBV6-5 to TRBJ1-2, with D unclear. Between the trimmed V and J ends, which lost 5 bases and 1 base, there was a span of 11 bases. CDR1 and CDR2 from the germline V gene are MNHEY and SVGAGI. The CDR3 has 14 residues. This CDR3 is CASSEDQNNYGYTF. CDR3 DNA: TGTGCCAGCAGTGAAGATCAGAATAACTATGGCTACACCTTC.

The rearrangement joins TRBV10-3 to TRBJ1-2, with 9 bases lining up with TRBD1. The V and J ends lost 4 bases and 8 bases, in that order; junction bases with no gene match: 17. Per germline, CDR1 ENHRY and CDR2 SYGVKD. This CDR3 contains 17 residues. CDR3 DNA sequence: TGTGCCATCAGTGGCCCGGGACAGGGAAAGAGCCCTTGGGGCTACACCTTC. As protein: CAISGPGQGKSPWGYTF.

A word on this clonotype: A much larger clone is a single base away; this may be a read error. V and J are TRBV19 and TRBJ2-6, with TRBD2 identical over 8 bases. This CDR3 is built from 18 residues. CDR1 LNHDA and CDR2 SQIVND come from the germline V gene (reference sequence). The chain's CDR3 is CASSIRAGEASEANVLTF. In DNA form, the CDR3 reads TGTGCCAGTAGTATAAGAGCGGGGGAAGCCTCTGAGGCCAACGTCCTGACTTTC.

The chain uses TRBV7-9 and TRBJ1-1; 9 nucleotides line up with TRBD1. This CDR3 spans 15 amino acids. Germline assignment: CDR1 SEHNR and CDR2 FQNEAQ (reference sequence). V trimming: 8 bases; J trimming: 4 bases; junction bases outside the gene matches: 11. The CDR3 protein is CASSETGGVSTEAFF. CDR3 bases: TGTGCCAGCTCCGAAACAGGGGGCGTTTCCACTGAAGCTTTCTTT.

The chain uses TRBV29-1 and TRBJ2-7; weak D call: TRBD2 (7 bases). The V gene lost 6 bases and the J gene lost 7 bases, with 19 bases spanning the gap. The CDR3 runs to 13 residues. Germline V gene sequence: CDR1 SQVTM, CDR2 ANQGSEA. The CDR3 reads CSVAEGGPMEQYF. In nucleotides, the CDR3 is TGCAGCGTGGCTGAGGGGGGGCCGATGGAGCAGTACTTC.

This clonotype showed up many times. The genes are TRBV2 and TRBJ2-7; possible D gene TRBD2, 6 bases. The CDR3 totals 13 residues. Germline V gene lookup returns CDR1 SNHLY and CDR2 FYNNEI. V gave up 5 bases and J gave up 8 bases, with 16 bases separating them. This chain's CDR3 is CASSSIRGNKQYF. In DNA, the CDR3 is TGTGCCAGCAGTTCTATCCGGGGGAACAAGCAGTACTTC.

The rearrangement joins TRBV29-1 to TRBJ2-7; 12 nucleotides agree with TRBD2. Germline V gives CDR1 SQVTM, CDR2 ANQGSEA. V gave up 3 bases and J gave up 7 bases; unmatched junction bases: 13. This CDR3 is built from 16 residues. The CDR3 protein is CSVDPLAGGPRDEQYF. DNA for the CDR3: TGCAGCGTTGACCCACTAGCGGGAGGTCCTCGAGATGAGCAGTACTTC.

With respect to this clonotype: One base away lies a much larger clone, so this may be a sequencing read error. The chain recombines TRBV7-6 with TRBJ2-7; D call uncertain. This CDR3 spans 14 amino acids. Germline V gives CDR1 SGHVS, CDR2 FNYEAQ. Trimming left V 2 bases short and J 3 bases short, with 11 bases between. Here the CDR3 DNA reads TGTGCCAGCAGCTTATGGGCTTCACGCTACGAGCAGTACTTC. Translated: CASSLWASRYEQYF.

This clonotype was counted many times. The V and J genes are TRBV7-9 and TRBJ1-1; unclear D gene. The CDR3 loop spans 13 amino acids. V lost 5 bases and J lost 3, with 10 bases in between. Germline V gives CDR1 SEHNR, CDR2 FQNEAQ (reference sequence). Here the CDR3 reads CASSPGRDTEAFF. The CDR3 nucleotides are TGTGCCAGCAGCCCCGGGAGGGACACTGAAGCTTTCTTT.

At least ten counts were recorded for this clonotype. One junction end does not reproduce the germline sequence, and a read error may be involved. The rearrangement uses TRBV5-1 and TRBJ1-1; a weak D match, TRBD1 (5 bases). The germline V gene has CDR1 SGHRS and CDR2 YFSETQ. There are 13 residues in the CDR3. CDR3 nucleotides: TGTGCCAGCAGCTTTCAGGGCCCCACTGAAGCTTTCTTT. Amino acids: CASSFQGPTEAFF.

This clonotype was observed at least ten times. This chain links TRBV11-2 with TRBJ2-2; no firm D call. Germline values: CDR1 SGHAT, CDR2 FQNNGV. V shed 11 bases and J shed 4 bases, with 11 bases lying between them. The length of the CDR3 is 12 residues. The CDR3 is CAYRARTGELFF. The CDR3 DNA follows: TGTGCCTATAGGGCTCGCACCGGGGAGCTGTTTTTT.

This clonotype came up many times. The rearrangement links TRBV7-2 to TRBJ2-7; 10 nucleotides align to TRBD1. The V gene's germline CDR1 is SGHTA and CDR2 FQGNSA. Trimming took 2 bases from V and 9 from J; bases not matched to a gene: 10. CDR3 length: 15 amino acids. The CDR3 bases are TGTGCCAGCAGCTTATTCGGGGGACAGGGGCCAGTGCAGTACTTC. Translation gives CASSLFGGQGPVQYF.

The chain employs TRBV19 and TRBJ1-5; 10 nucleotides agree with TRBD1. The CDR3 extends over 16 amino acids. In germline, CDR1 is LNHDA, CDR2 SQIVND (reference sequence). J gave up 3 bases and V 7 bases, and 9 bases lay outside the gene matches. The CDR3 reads CASKDRGPLINQPQHF. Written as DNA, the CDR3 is TGTGCCAGTAAAGACAGGGGGCCTCTCATCAATCAGCCCCAGCATTTT.

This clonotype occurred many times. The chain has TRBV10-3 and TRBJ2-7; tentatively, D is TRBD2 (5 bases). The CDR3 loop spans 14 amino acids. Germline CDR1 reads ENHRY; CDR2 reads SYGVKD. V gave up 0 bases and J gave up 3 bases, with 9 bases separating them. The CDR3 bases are TGTGCCATCAGTGAGTCGGTAGCGAACTACGAGCAGTACTTC. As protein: CAISESVANYEQYF.

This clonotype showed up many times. CDR3 loop: CSASTPLNEQYF. CDR3 in DNA: TGCAGTGCCAGTACCCCTTTAAACGAGCAGTACTTC. The chain is built from TRBV20-1 and TRBJ2-7; the D is unclear. Deletions cut 6 bases from V and 5 bases from J, with 14 bases between. The length of the CDR3 is 12 residues. Germline V lookup: CDR1 DFQATT, CDR2 SNEGSKA (reference sequence).

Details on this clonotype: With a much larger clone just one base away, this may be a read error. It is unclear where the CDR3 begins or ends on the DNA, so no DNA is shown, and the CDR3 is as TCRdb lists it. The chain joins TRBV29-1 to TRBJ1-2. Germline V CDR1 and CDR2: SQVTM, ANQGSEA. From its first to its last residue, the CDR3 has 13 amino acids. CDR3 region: CSAGGVSDYGCTF.

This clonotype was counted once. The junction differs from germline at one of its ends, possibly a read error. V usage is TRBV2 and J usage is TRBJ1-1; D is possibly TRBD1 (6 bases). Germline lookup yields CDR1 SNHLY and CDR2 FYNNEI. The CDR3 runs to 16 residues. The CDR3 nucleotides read TGCGCCAGCAGCCAAGATCTGGCCAGGGGAAGGACTGAAGCTTTCTTT. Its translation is CASSQDLARGRTEAFF.

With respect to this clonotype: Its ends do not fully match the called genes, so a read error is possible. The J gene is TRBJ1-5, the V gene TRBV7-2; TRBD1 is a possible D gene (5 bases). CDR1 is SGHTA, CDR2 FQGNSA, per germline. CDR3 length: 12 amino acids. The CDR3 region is CASSLGVGPEHF. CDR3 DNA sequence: TGTGCCAGCAGCTTAGGGGTGGGGCCCGAGCATTTT.

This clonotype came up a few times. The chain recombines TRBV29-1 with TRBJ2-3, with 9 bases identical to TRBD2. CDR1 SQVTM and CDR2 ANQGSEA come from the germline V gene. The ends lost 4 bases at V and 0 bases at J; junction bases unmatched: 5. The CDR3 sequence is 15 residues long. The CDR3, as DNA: TGCAGCGTTGGTGGGGGACTAGCTAGCACAGATACGCAGTATTTT. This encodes CSVGGGLASTDTQYF.

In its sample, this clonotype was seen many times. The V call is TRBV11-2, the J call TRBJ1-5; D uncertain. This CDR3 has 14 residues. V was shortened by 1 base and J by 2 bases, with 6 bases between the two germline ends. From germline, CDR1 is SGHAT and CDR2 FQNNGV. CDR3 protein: CASSLATGNQPQHF. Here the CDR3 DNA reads TGTGCCAGCAGCTTAGCCACGGGCAATCAGCCCCAGCATTTT. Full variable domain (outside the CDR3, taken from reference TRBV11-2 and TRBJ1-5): EAGVAQSPRYKIIEKRQSVAFWCNPISGHATLYWYQQILGQGPKLLIQFQNNGVVDDSQLPKDRFSAERLKGVDSTLKIQPAKLEDSAVYLCASSLATGNQPQHFGDGTRLSIL.

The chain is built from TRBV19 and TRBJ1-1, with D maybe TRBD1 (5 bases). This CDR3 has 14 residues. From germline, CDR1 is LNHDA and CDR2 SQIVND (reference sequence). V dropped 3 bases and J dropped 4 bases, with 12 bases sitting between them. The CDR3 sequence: CASSIQGATTEAFF. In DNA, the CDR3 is TGTGCCAGTAGTATCCAGGGAGCAACCACTGAAGCTTTCTTT.

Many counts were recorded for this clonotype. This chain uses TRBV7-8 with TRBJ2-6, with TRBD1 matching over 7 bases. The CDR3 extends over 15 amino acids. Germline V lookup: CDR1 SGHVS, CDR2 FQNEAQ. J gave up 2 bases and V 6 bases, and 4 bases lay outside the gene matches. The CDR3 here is CASRYDRAGANVLTF. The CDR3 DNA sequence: TGTGCCAGCAGATACGACAGGGCTGGGGCCAACGTCCTGACTTTC.

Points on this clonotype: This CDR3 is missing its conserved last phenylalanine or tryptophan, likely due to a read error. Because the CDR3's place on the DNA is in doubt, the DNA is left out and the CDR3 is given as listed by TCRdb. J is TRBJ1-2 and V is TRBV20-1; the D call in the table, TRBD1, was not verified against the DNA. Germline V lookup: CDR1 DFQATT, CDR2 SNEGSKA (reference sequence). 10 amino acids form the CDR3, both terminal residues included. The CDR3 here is CSVRPYRLSY.